The entry that follows covers one T cell receptor (beta chain) sequence. Its specificity is unknown. The ends were cut back, 11 bases at V and 4 bases at J, with 14 bases in the middle. The CDR3 has 12 amino acids. Per germline, CDR1 SNHLY and CDR2 FYNNEI. Only in-frame clones appear in the TCRdb table, and some are missing; sequencing was by immunoSEQ multiplex PCR. The table includes more than 50,000 clones, under 95% detected once. The data belong to a study of graft-versus-host responses after intestinal transplantation. Study information: Multivisceral, liver-intestinal, or isolated intestinal grafts went to recipients.

Whole-study results and caveats: High graft-versus-host to host-versus-graft T cell clonal ratios marked allografts of patients with graft-donor macrochimerism.

The source of this sequence is a human patient who received an intestinal transplant, so some T cells may come from the graft donor. The rearrangement links TRBV2 to TRBJ1-1; TRBD1 is a possible D gene (5 bases). The sequenced sample was PBMCs, obtained about 4 months after intestinal transplantation. CDR3 coding DNA: TGTGCCGCCGGACGGGGGGTCACTGAAGCTTTCTTT. Translated: CAAGRGVTEAFF.